This T cell receptor (beta chain) came from a study of multiple sclerosis patients with progressive multifocal leukoencephalopathy (dated by TCRdb to between 2018 and 2020). Context from the whole study: Controls were roughly 5 natalizumab-treated MS patients who did not develop PML, sampled longitudinally. The study examined peripheral T and B cells of MS patients who developed PML (4 under natalizumab, 1 after alemtuzumab) and treated patients who did not. From before therapy, through 6 and 12 months, up to PML onset, two natalizumab-treated patients who later developed PML were tracked longitudinally. The goal was to find JC virus-specific or public T-cell expansions that arose at the time of PML onset. The investigation overall reported the following: Because of the small, descriptive cohort, whether findings reflect JC virus infection or general immunocompromise remained unclear. When PML developed, neither common TRBV or TRBJ gene usage nor preferential TRBV-TRBJ pairings were detected. Most PML patients had lower normalized Shannon entropy, suggesting less diverse TRB repertoires, while values in the natalizumab-treated controls sat near 1. The analysis covered only peripheral blood, although cerebrospinal fluid or brain lymphocytes might be more informative for natalizumab-associated PML. Although TRB clones above 0.5% frequency turned up only in PML patients, the clones expanded at PML onset were already present before and during natalizumab therapy.

Read against the paper, the sample's time point label means: before natalizumab initiation. Every listed patient had earlier received interferon beta, and every PML patient was female. Blood samples for T0 were taken before the first natalizumab infusion. Isolation of peripheral blood mononuclear cells was performed by Ficoll-Hypaque density gradient centrifugation. TRB CDR3 regions were amplified from genomic DNA with the immunoSEQ two-step multiplex PCR at survey-level depth. To estimate template counts and remove amplification bias, each PCR was spiked with synthetic inline TR CDR3 controls covering all V-J pairings. Reads went through processing to reduce amplification and sequencing bias, and quantification was done against synthetic TR CDR3 analogs. In the source study's methods: In ImmunoSEQ Analyzer, raw data were processed so that out-of-frame sequences and CDR3s with stop codons were removed, with gene names following IMGT nomenclature. Normalized Shannon entropy, defined as 1 minus Pielou's evenness, served as the summary measure of repertoire diversity. Two TRB sequences were counted as identical only if the two sequences had the same V gene, J gene and CDR3. Public PML clonotypes were CDR3s found in two or more PML-onset samples but not found earlier, in controls, or in public databases. Position-by-position CDR3 amino acid composition was analyzed in Skylign with the observed count method. TCRdb re-hosts the immuneACCESS table, in-frame sequences only. Its copies lack some clones; in the studies checked, an unresolved V gene accounts for under half of them, and the cause for the rest is not known. V and J calls and clone size are as listed in that table; D and trimming were resolved from the DNA. For this sample there are 25,000 to 35,000 clones; 88% appear just once. The ten largest make up approximately 1% of the sample.

Worth noting for this clone: Its antigen target is currently unknown. No base-level quality is on record; no much larger clone is a single base apart.

For CDR1 and CDR2, the germline V gene (reference sequence) lists SEHNR and FQNEAQ. The CDR3 numbers 18 residues from cysteine through phenylalanine. Of all the DNA, just the CDR3 is kept, 54 bases in frame from base 1. The germline V and J ends show losses of 5 bases and 2 bases respectively, and no gene match explains 15 bases of the junction. What was sequenced was PBMCs. The rearranged segments are TRBV7-9 and TRBJ2-3; TRBD2 fits 8 bases in the junction. This sequence was found in a human donor with multiple sclerosis. CDR3 loop: CASSIHRASGGLTDTQYF. The nucleotide sequence is TGTGCCAGCAGCATCCACAGGGCGAGCGGGGGTCTCACAGATACGCAGTATTTT.